The present entry profiles one T cell receptor (beta chain) with its context. Its target is unknown. The PCR employed 60 Vbeta primers together with 13 Jbeta primers. Data came from immunoSEQ multiplex PCR; TCRdb stores just in-frame clones and leaves some out. The sample lists around 160,000 clones, roughly four fifths occurring once. The data belong to a study of cytomegalovirus exposure and HLA in healthy donors. The study, taken as a whole, reports: The authors later found most CMV-associated TCR beta chains appeared HLA-restricted.

CDR1 and CDR2 from the germline V gene are MNHNS and SASEGT. V shed 8 bases, J shed 3 bases, and the junction held 7 bases outside the gene matches. The CDR3 length is 14 residues. The rearrangement links TRBV6-1 to TRBJ1-5; TRBD1 agrees at 7 bases. The origin of this receptor is a woman aged 40 to 55 in good health and CMV-seronegative. Sequencing used PBMCs. CDR3: CASAHTGDNQPQHF. The CDR3 bases are TGTGCCAGCGCTCACACAGGGGACAATCAGCCCCAGCATTTT.